This TCR beta chain was captured in a study of blood T cell repertoires in COVID-19. Sequencing used immunoSEQ multiplex PCR; TCRdb keeps in-frame clones, though not all of them. The sample contains 150,000 or so clones, approximately 79% of which appear only once. V lost 5 bases to trimming and J lost 8 bases; unmatched junction nucleotides: 3. The germline CDR1 and CDR2 sequences are SNHLY and FYNNEI. The CDR3 loop spans 11 amino acids. This clonotype originated in a woman aged 60-75 years with COVID-19, enrolled during active disease. The chain recombines TRBV2 with TRBJ2-7, with TRBD2 identical over 7 bases. The sequencing sample was made of peripheral blood. The CDR3, as DNA: TGTGCCAGCAGTTCGGGACTACAGCAGTACGTC. Its translation is CASSSGLQQYV.